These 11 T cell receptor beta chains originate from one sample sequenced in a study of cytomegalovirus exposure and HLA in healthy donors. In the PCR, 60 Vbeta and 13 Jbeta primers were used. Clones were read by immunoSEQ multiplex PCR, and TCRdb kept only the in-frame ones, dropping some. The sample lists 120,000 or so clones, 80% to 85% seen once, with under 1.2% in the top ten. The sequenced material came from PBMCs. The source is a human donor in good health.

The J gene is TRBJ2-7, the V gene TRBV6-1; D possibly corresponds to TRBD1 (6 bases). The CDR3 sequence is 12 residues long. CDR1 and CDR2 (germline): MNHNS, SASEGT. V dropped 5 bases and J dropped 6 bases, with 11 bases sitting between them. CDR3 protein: CASSPQGLEQYF. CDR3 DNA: TGTGCCAGCAGTCCCCAGGGGCTCGAGCAGTACTTC.

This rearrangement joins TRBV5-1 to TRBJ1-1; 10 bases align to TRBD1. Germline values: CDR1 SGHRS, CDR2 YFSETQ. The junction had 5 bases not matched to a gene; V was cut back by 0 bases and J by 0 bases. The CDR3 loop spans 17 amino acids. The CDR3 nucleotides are TGCGCCAGCAGCTTGGGCTGGACAGGGGGGATGAACACTGAAGCTTTCTTT. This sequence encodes CASSLGWTGGMNTEAFF.

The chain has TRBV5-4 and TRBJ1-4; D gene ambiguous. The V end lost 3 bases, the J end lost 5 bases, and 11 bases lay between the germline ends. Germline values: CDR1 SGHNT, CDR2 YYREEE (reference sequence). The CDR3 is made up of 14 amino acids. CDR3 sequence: CASSSQDGNEKLFF. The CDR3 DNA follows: TGTGCCAGCAGCTCGCAAGACGGGAATGAAAAACTGTTTTTT.

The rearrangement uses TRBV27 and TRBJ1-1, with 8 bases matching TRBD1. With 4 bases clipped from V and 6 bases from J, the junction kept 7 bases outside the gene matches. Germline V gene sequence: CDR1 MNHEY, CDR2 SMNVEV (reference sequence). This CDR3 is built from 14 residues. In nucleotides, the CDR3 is TGTGCCAGCAGTTCGGACAGGGTGTTCGCTGAAGCTTTCTTT. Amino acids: CASSSDRVFAEAFF.

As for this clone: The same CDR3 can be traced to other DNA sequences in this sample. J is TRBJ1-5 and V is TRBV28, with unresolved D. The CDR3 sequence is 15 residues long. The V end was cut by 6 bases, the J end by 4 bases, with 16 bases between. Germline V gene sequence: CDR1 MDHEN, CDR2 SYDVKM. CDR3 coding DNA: TGTGCCAGCAGCTTGTTCAGGTGGGCGAATCAGCCCCAGCATTTT. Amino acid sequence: CASSLFRWANQPQHF.

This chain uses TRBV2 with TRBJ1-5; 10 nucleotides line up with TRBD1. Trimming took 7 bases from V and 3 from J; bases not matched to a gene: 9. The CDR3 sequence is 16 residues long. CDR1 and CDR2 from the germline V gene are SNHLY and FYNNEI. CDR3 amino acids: CASTPPGTGDNQPQHF. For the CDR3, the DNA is TGTGCCAGCACTCCCCCGGGGACAGGGGACAATCAGCCCCAGCATTTT. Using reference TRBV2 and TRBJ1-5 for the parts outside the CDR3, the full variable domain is EPEVTQTPSHQVTQMGQEVILRCVPISNHLYFYWYRQILGQKVEFLVSFYNNEISEKSEIFDDQFSVERPDGSNFTLKIRSTKLEDSAMYFCASTPPGTGDNQPQHFGDGTRLSIL.

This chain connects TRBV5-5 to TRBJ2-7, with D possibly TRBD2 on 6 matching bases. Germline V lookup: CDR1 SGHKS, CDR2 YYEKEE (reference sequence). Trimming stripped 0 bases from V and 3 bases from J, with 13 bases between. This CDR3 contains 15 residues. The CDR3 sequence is CASSLDLISGYEQYF. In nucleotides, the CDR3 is TGTGCCAGCAGCTTGGATTTGATTAGCGGCTACGAGCAGTACTTC.

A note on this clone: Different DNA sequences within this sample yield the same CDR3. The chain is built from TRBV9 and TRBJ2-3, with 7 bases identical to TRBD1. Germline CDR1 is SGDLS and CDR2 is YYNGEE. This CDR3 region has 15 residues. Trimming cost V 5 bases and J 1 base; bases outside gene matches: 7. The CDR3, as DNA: TGTGCCAGCAGAGCCGGGACAGCACGCACAGATACGCAGTATTTT. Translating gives CASRAGTARTDTQYF. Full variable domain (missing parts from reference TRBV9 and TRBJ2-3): DSGVTQTPKHLITATGQRVTLRCSPRSGDLSVYWYQQSLDQGLQFLIQYYNGEERAKGNILERFSAQQFPDLHSELNLSSLELGDSALYFCASRAGTARTDTQYFGPGTRLTVL.

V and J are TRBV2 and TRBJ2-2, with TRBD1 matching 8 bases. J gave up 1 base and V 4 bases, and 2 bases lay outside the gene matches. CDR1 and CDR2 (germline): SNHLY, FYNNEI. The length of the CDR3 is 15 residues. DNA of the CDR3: TGTGCCAGCAGTGGGGACAGGTTGAACACCGGGGAGCTGTTTTTT. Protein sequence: CASSGDRLNTGELFF.

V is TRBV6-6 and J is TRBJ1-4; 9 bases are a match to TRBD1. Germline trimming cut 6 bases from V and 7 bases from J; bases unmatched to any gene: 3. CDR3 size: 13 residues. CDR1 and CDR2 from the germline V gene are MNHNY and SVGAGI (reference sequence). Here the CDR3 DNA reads TGTGCCAGCAGGGACAGGGGTGGTGAAAAACTGTTTTTT. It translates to CASRDRGGEKLFF.

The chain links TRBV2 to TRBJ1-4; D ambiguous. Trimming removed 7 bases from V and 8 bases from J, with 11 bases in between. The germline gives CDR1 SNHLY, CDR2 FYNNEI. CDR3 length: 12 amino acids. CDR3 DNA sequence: TGTGCCAGCAAGCTACAGCCCGAAAAACTGTTTTTT. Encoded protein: CASKLQPEKLFF.